These 24 T cell receptor beta chains came from one sample sequenced in a study of T cell clonality in common variable immunodeficiency. Only in-frame clones appear in the TCRdb table, and some are missing; sequencing was by immunoSEQ multiplex PCR. The sample was found to contain tens of thousands of clones, and every one recurs. Sequenced input: peripheral blood mononuclear cells. The receptors were gathered from a person between 18 and 69 years old in good health.

This clone was seen more than once but under ten times. The read stops 3 residues short of the end of the CDR3; the missing end is completed from the germline J gene. The chain joins TRBV7-2 to TRBJ1-1; the D is unclear. CDR1 is SGHTA and CDR2 is FQGNSA in the germline V gene. V gave up 4 bases and J gave up 1 base, with 7 bases separating them. The CDR3 loop spans 13 amino acids. The covered CDR3 bases are TGTGCCAGCAGCTCCACTTGGAACACTGAA. Its protein is CASSSTWNTE. The complete CDR3 sequence is CASSSTWNTEAFF.

There are many counts of this clone. Read coverage stops 3 residues before the CDR3 terminus; the germline J gene supplies the remainder. This chain connects TRBV6-1 to TRBJ2-7; 8 nucleotides agree with TRBD1. With 0 bases clipped from V and 2 bases from J, the junction kept 3 bases outside the gene matches. CDR1 is MNHNS, CDR2 SASEGT, per germline. The CDR3 contains 15 residues. The CDR3 loop is CASSEAGTGAYEQYF. CDR3 bases read: TGTGCCAGCAGTGAAGCTGGGACAGGAGCCTACGAG.

This clone was seen repeatedly, ten times or more. The read comes to an end 3 residues before the CDR3 does, leaving the germline J gene to fill in the end. The gene calls are TRBV7-3 and TRBJ2-1, with D possibly being TRBD2 (8 bases). The germline V gene encodes CDR1 SGHTA and CDR2 FQGTGA. CDR3 length equals 16 residues. V dropped 6 bases and J dropped 7 bases, with 22 bases sitting between them. The CDR3 bases that were read are TGTGCCAGCAGTCCCACGGGAGGGGGCTTTAGGAATGAG. Translation: CASSPTGGGFRNE. The complete CDR3 sequence is CASSPTGGGFRNEQFF.

This clone was seen more than once but under ten times. The read is 3 residues too short to cover the CDR3 end, so that end is filled in from the germline J gene. V is TRBV5-1 and J is TRBJ2-5; D uncertain. This CDR3 has 12 amino acids. Germline V gene lookup returns CDR1 SGHRS and CDR2 YFSETQ. V lost 0 bases and J 5 bases, leaving 5 bases between the germline ends. Partial CDR3 DNA: TGCGCCAGCAGCTTGGCCTTGGAGACC. Encoded protein: CASSLALET. In full, the CDR3 is CASSLALETQYF.

This clone was seen repeatedly, ten times or more. The read gets to within 3 residues of the CDR3 end, and the germline J gene fills in the rest. The V gene is TRBV20-1, the J gene TRBJ1-1; 8 bases agree with TRBD1. V gave up 3 bases and J gave up 2 bases; unmatched junction bases: 5. Germline V gives CDR1 DFQATT, CDR2 SNEGSKA (reference sequence). The CDR3 has 14 residues. CDR3 DNA, as far as it was read: TGCAGTGCTAGGACAGGGGCGACCAACACTGAA. Translated, it gives CSARTGATNTE. The CDR3 in its entirety is CSARTGATNTEAFF.

Many counts were recorded for this clone. The read terminates 3 residues ahead of where the CDR3 ends, so the germline J gene completes it. The chain combines TRBV5-1 with TRBJ2-1; 13 nucleotides agree with TRBD2. Germline-derived CDR1 and CDR2 are SGHRS and YFSETQ. The CDR3 sequence is 16 residues long. V trimming: 5 bases; J trimming: 7 bases; junction bases outside the gene matches: 9. The covered CDR3 bases are TGCGCCAGCAGATTACTAGCGGGGGGGCTTGGAAATGAG. It is translated as CASRLLAGGLGNE. The whole CDR3 sequence reads CASRLLAGGLGNEQFF.

In its sample, this clone was seen many times. The read ends 3 residues shy of where the CDR3 ends; the end is completed using the germline J gene. The chain carries TRBV2 and TRBJ2-4; D is possibly TRBD1 (6 bases). Germline loops: CDR1 SNHLY, CDR2 FYNNEI. The CDR3 runs to 14 residues. Trimming cost V 7 bases and J 5 bases, with 15 bases left between them. The CDR3: CASNPRTEENIQYF. The covered CDR3 bases are TGTGCCAGCAACCCACGGACAGAGGAAAACATT.

This clone showed up many times. The read is 3 residues too short to cover the CDR3 end, so that end is filled in from the germline J gene. The chain uses TRBV6-1 and TRBJ1-4; a weak D match, TRBD1 (6 bases). CDR3 length: 15 amino acids. V was pared by 1 base and J by 8 bases, with 14 bases between. Germline V CDR1 and CDR2: MNHNS, SASEGT. The covered CDR3 bases are TGTGCCAGCAGTGAAGTGGGGGGCGGGGGGGAAAAA. Translating it yields CASSEVGGGGEK. Given in full, the CDR3 is CASSEVGGGGEKLFF.

This clone was recorded many times. The CDR3 end is not reached by the read, which stops 3 residues before it; the germline J gene fills it in. This sequence joins TRBV20-1 and TRBJ2-1; 10 positions match TRBD2. V trimming: 5 bases; J trimming: 8 bases; junction bases outside the gene matches: 24. This CDR3 region has 19 residues. Germline V CDR1 and CDR2: DFQATT, SNEGSKA (reference sequence). Here the CDR3 reads CSADDRGYSGGRLTDEQFF. The CDR3 DNA, read in part, is TGCAGTGCTGACGACAGGGGATATAGCGGGGGGCGTCTCACGGATGAG.

This clone was seen many times. The read ends 3 residues shy of where the CDR3 ends; the end is completed using the germline J gene. The chain links TRBV20-1 to TRBJ2-7, with no clear D. V lost 3 bases and J lost 5, with 14 bases in between. The CDR3 contains 13 residues. In germline, CDR1 is DFQATT, CDR2 SNEGSKA (reference sequence). Incomplete CDR3 DNA: TGCAGTGCTAGTCCCGCTAGGATCAACGAG. Encoded protein: CSASPARINE. From start to end, the CDR3 is CSASPARINEQYF.

This clone was seen ten or more times. The read ends 3 residues early relative to the CDR3; the germline J gene fills the gap. The chain is built from TRBV30 and TRBJ2-6; 7 bases map to TRBD2. Germline V gene sequence: CDR1 GTSNPN, CDR2 SVGIG (reference sequence). Trimming took 3 bases from V and 2 from J; bases not matched to a gene: 4. The CDR3 is 15 residues long. Here the CDR3 reads CAWSGGGPGANVLTF. The CDR3 DNA, read in part, is TGTGCCTGGAGCGGCGGGGGTCCTGGGGCCAACGTC.

Only a few counts were recorded for this clone. The CDR3 end falls 3 residues outside the read, so it is completed with the germline J gene. This chain connects TRBV7-6 to TRBJ1-2; 7 bases fit TRBD1. V gave up 5 bases and J gave up 4 bases; unmatched junction bases: 4. Germline CDR1 reads SGHVS; CDR2 reads FNYEAQ. This CDR3 comprises 13 residues. Incomplete CDR3 DNA: TGTGCCAGCAGCCCGGGACAGACCTATGGC. Protein: CASSPGQTYG. The entire CDR3 protein reads CASSPGQTYGYTF. The whole variable domain, filled in from reference TRBV7-6 and TRBJ1-2, reads GAGVSQSPRYKVTKRGQDVALRCDPISGHVSLYWYRQALGQGPEFLTYFNYEAQQDKSGLPNDRFSAERPEGSISTLTIQRTEQRDSAMYRCASSPGQTYGYTFGSGTRLTVV.

This clone was picked up many times. Read coverage stops 3 residues before the CDR3 terminus; the germline J gene supplies the remainder. The gene calls are TRBV6-2 or TRBV6-3 and TRBJ2-2, with D perhaps TRBD1 (6 bases). Trimming took off 3 bases at V and 4 bases at J, with 12 bases between the two ends. The germline CDR1 and CDR2 sequences are MNHEY and SVGEGT. CDR3 length: 15 residues. CDR3: CASSYGGGATGELFF. The sequenced CDR3 bases are TGTGCCAGCAGTTATGGGGGCGGAGCCACCGGGGAG.

This clone has ten or more counts. Sequencing ends 3 residues short of the CDR3 end; the germline J gene provides the rest. J is TRBJ2-3 and V is TRBV29-1; TRBD2 aligns across 14 bases. The V gene end was trimmed by 7 bases and the J gene end by 8 bases; junction bases not matched to a gene: 11. CDR1 is SQVTM and CDR2 is ANQGSEA in the germline V gene. The CDR3 runs 15 residues. The DNA read from the CDR3 is TGCAGCGGCCTTAGACTAGCGGGGGGGCGAGGTACG. It yields the protein CSGLRLAGGRGT. The full-length CDR3 reads as CSGLRLAGGRGTQYF.

On this clone: The read ends 3 residues early relative to the CDR3; the germline J gene fills the gap. The V gene is TRBV2, the J gene TRBJ1-3; TRBD1 aligns across 8 bases. CDR1 is SNHLY, CDR2 FYNNEI, per germline. The CDR3 spans 15 residues. Trimming removed 6 bases from V and 0 bases from J; junction bases left unmatched: 4. The CDR3 sequence: CASRLDRGSGNTIYF. Incomplete CDR3 DNA: TGTGCCAGCAGACTAGACAGGGGCTCTGGAAACACC.

At least ten counts were recorded for this clone. The read stops 3 residues short of the end of the CDR3; the missing end is completed from the germline J gene. The rearrangement uses TRBV7-9 and TRBJ2-7; 9 positions agree with TRBD2. This CDR3 is 15 amino acids long. J was trimmed by 3 bases and V by 8 bases; bases with no gene match: 11. In germline, CDR1 is SEHNR, CDR2 FQNEAQ (reference sequence). CDR3 in amino acids: CASSKSGGKLYEQYF. CDR3 DNA (partial): TGTGCCAGCTCCAAAAGCGGGGGGAAACTCTACGAG.

Details on this clone: The CDR3 end falls 3 residues outside the read, so it is completed with the germline J gene. J is TRBJ1-2 and V is TRBV5-1; 11 bases match TRBD1. The CDR3 runs 15 residues. Per the germline V gene, CDR1 is SGHRS and CDR2 is YFSETQ. CDR3: CASSWIGTGGLGYTF. The part of the CDR3 DNA that was read is TGCGCCAGCAGCTGGATCGGGACAGGGGGTCTGGGC. Supplemented by reference TRBV5-1 and TRBJ1-2, the full variable domain reads KAGVTQTPRYLIKTRGQQVTLSCSPISGHRSVSWYQQTPGQGLQFLFEYFSETQRNKGNFPGRFSGRQFSNSRSEMNVSTLELGDSALYLCASSWIGTGGLGYTFGSGTRLTVV.

This clone was seen many times. The read finishes 3 residues shy of the CDR3 end, and the germline J gene is used to complete it. The rearrangement links TRBV7-6 to TRBJ2-7; 7 bases map to TRBD1. The CDR3 has 14 amino acids. CDR1 and CDR2 from the germline V gene are SGHVS and FNYEAQ. The V gene end was trimmed by 4 bases and the J gene end by 5 bases; junction bases not matched to a gene: 8. CDR3 loop: CASSYRGQLNEQYF. CDR3 DNA (partial): TGTGCCAGCAGCTATAGGGGACAGTTAAACGAG.

The table lists this clone with many counts. The read is 3 residues too short to cover the CDR3 end, so that end is filled in from the germline J gene. The genes are TRBV5-1 and TRBJ2-3; D uncertain. The CDR3 extends over 14 amino acids. Trimming removed 1 base at V and 0 bases at J, with 6 bases between. Germline V gene sequence: CDR1 SGHRS, CDR2 YFSETQ. The CDR3 reads CASSLRTSTDTQYF. CDR3 bases read: TGCGCCAGCAGCTTGCGAACTAGCACAGATACG.

This clone was counted many times. The read halts 3 residues ahead of the CDR3 end, with the missing end drawn from the germline J gene. The chain combines TRBV7-3 with TRBJ2-3; D possibly corresponds to TRBD2 (6 bases). The CDR3 loop spans 15 amino acids. V lost 2 bases and J lost 4, with 13 bases in between. The germline V gene has CDR1 SGHTA and CDR2 FQGTGA. Partial CDR3 DNA: TGTGCCAGCAGCTTACAAGGCGGGGACGCAGATACG. It codes for CASSLQGGDADT. The entire CDR3 sequence reads CASSLQGGDADTQYF. The complete variable domain, with remaining parts taken from reference TRBV7-3 and TRBJ2-3, reads GAGVSQTPSNKVTEKGKYVELRCDPISGHTALYWYRQSLGQGPEFLIYFQGTGAADDSGLPNDRFFAVRPEGSVSTLKIQRTERGDSAVYLCASSLQGGDADTQYFGPGTRLTVL.

This clone was seen ten or more times. The read stops 3 residues short of the end of the CDR3; the missing end is completed from the germline J gene. The chain employs TRBV5-1 and TRBJ2-5; 8 bases map to TRBD1. There are 13 residues in the CDR3. The V segment lost 4 bases and the J segment 4 bases; nucleotides outside the gene matches: 3. Germline CDR1 and CDR2: SGHRS and YFSETQ. The CDR3 here is CASSQGAGETQYF. Incomplete CDR3 DNA: TGCGCCAGCAGCCAGGGGGCAGGAGAGACC.

This clone was seen ten or more times. The observed sequence ends 3 residues before the CDR3 terminus, with the missing tail filled in from the germline J gene. The chain uses TRBV5-1 and TRBJ1-5, with 9 bases identical to TRBD1. CDR1 SGHRS and CDR2 YFSETQ come from the germline V gene. This CDR3 spans 15 amino acids. Germline trimming cut 1 base from V and 6 bases from J; bases unmatched to any gene: 5. The part of the CDR3 DNA that was read is TGCGCCAGCAGCTTGACAGGGGGCGCAGGTCAGCCC. As protein: CASSLTGGAGQP. In full, the CDR3 is CASSLTGGAGQPQHF.

CDR3 loop: CASSFSGRSYDYTF. Partial CDR3 DNA: TGTGCCAGCAGCTTTAGCGGGCGCTCCTACGAC. J is TRBJ1-2 and V is TRBV7-9; D ambiguous. From the germline J gene comes the end of the CDR3, since the read stops 3 residues before it. The CDR3 is made up of 14 amino acids. Germline V gives CDR1 SEHNR, CDR2 FQNEAQ (reference sequence).

This clone was detected ten times or more. The read terminates 3 residues ahead of where the CDR3 ends, so the germline J gene completes it. V usage is TRBV13 and J usage is TRBJ2-3; the D is unclear. The CDR3 spans 14 residues. With 3 bases removed from V and 2 bases from J, the gap between germline ends came to 9 bases. Germline values: CDR1 PRHDT, CDR2 FYEKMQ (reference sequence). CDR3 DNA (partial): TGTGCCAGCAGCTTTCTAGAGACCACAGATACG. Amino acids: CASSFLETTDT. The complete CDR3 reads CASSFLETTDTQYF.